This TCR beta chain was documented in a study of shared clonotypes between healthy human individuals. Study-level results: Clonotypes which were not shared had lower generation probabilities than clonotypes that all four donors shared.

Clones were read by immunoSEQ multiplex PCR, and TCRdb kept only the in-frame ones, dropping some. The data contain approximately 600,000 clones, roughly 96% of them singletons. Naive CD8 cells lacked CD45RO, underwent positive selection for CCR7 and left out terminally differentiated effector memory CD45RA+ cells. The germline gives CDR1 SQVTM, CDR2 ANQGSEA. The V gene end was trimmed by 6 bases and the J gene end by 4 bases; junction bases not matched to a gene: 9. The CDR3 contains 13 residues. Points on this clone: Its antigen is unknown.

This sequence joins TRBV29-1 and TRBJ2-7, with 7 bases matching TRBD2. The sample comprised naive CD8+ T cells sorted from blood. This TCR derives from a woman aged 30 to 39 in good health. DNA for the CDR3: TGCAGCGTGATGTGGACTAGTGGTTACGAGCAGTACTTC. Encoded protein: CSVMWTSGYEQYF.